The TCR beta chain under discussion was sequenced for a study of blood T cell repertoires in COVID-19. Across the study: Whether acute or convalescent, the COVID-19 samples came from the United States, Italy and Spain.

Sequenced by immunoSEQ multiplex PCR; TCRdb stores in-frame clones only, minus some. In the table there are about 63,000 clones, about 76% of which are singletons. Germline V gene lookup returns CDR1 SGHDT and CDR2 YYEEEE. Trimming cost V 3 bases and J 7 bases, with 16 bases left between them. The CDR3 is 15 residues long. This chain links TRBV5-6 with TRBJ1-4, with D uncertain. Sequencing used peripheral blood. The TCR sequence derives from an elderly woman with acute or convalescent COVID-19. In DNA, the CDR3 is TGTGCCAGCAGCTCGGTCTCATCCGGGAGTGAAAAACTGTTTTTT. Amino acids: CASSSVSSGSEKLFF. The entire variable domain, with the rest obtained from reference TRBV5-6 and TRBJ1-4, is as follows: DAGVTQSPTHLIKTRGQQVTLRCSPKSGHDTVSWYQQALGQGPQFIFQYYEEEERQRGNFPDRFSGHQFPNYSSELNVNALLLGDSALYLCASSSVSSGSEKLFFGSGTQLSVL.